The source of this TCR beta chain is a study of cytomegalovirus exposure and HLA in healthy donors. General observations from the study: It was only CMV serostatus that was available as immune exposure information. Follow-up analysis seemed to connect common viral pathogens with several of the most significant clusters identified. In a later analysis, HLA-associated beta chains showed higher expansion and lower generation probabilities than comparable chains.

The CDR3 runs 15 residues. Deletions cut 3 bases from V and 5 bases from J, with 14 bases between. Per the germline V gene, CDR1 is SGHTA and CDR2 is FQGNSA. PCR amplification relied on 60 Vbeta primers (plus 13 Jbeta primers). In the study's own analysis: Per a later analysis, the number of unique TCR beta chains was approximately 80 million, of which around 9.9 million were shared. Clones were read by immunoSEQ multiplex PCR, and TCRdb kept only the in-frame ones, dropping some. V, J and clone size were drawn from that table, and D and trimming were deduced from the DNA. Of about 100,000 clones in the sample, less than 85% were seen once. A remark on this clone: Its target is not known.

The chain is built from TRBV7-2 and TRBJ1-5; tentatively, D is TRBD1 (5 bases). This receptor was obtained from a middle-aged woman in good health and CMV-seropositive. Sequencing used PBMCs. CDR3 in amino acids: CASSFAAGRDQPQHF. CDR3 nucleotides: TGTGCCAGCAGCTTTGCGGCAGGGAGGGATCAGCCCCAGCATTTT. The full variable domain, with the rest looked up from reference TRBV7-2 and TRBJ1-5, is GAGVSQSPSNKVTEKGKDVELRCDPISGHTALYWYRQSLGQGLEFLIYFQGNSAPDKSGLPSDRFSAERTGGSVSTLTIQRTQQEDSAVYLCASSFAAGRDQPQHFGDGTRLSIL.